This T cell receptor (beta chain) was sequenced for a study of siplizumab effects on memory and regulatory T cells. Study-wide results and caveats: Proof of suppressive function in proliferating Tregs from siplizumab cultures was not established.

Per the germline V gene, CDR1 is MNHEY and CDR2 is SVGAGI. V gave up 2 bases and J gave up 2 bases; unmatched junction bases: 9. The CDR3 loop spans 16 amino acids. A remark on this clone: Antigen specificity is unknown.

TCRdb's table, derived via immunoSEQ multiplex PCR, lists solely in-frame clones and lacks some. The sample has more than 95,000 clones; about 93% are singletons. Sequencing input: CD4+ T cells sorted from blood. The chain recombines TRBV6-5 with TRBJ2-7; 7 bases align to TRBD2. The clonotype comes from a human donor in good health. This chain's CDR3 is CASSYVRFGGTYEQYF. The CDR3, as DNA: TGTGCCAGCAGTTACGTACGGTTCGGGGGGACCTACGAGCAGTACTTC.